The 21 T cell receptor beta chains below come from one sample, sequenced in a study of OX40 agonist ivuxolimab in advanced cancers. Clones were sequenced by immunoSEQ multiplex PCR, and TCRdb holds only the in-frame ones, with some missing. The table shows roughly 33,000 clones, with 65% to 85% occurring only once. Here the sequenced sample was CD4+ or CD8+ T cells sorted from blood, taken in a trial of the OX40 agonist ivuxolimab. Receptor source: an adult with an advanced solid tumor such as melanoma, head and neck, liver or kidney cancer.

The chain uses TRBV5-6 and TRBJ1-2, with 8 bases identical to TRBD1. Germline V lookup: CDR1 SGHDT, CDR2 YYEEEE. J gave up 4 bases and V 2 bases, and 4 bases lay outside the gene matches. The CDR3 extends over 14 amino acids. The CDR3 spells CASSFSGQAYGYTF. CDR3 sequence (DNA): TGTGCCAGCAGCTTCTCGGGACAGGCCTATGGCTACACCTTC. Full variable domain (rest looked up from reference TRBV5-6 and TRBJ1-2): DAGVTQSPTHLIKTRGQQVTLRCSPKSGHDTVSWYQQALGQGPQFIFQYYEEEERQRGNFPDRFSGHQFPNYSSELNVNALLLGDSALYLCASSFSGQAYGYTFGSGTRLTVV.

A few counts support this clone. The chain uses TRBV27 and TRBJ2-7; TRBD2 is a possible D gene (6 bases). The ends were cut back, 5 bases at V and 5 bases at J, with 16 bases in the middle. CDR1 and CDR2 (germline): MNHEY, SMNVEV (reference sequence). The CDR3 runs 14 residues. The CDR3 spells CASSPPGDVHEQYF. CDR3 sequence (DNA): TGTGCCAGCAGTCCCCCGGGAGACGTCCACGAGCAGTACTTC.

The rearrangement joins TRBV6-5 to TRBJ1-1; TRBD1 is a possible D gene (6 bases). This CDR3 contains 13 residues. The V end was cut by 2 bases, the J end by 7 bases, with 11 bases between. Looked up from germline, CDR1 is MNHEY and CDR2 is SVGAGI. CDR3 bases: TGTGCCAGCAGTTACCCCGCGGACAGTGAAGCTTTCTTT. Protein product: CASSYPADSEAFF.

This sequence joins TRBV7-6 and TRBJ2-2; 7 bases line up with TRBD2. V lost 3 bases and J lost 4; bases outside the gene matches: 8. This CDR3 has 16 amino acids. From germline, CDR1 is SGHVS and CDR2 FNYEAQ. The CDR3 loop is CASSFGLAGVTGELFF. The CDR3 DNA reads as TGTGCCAGCAGCTTTGGTTTGGCGGGAGTCACCGGGGAGCTGTTTTTT.

The chain links TRBV28 to TRBJ2-7, with 11 bases fitting TRBD2. CDR1 is MDHEN, CDR2 SYDVKM, per germline. Trimming cost V 5 bases and J 6 bases; bases outside gene matches: 9. The CDR3 consists of 15 residues. For the CDR3, the DNA is TGTGCCAGCAGTCCTGGAGGGCTAGCGGGAGGCGAGCAGTACTTC. Residues: CASSPGGLAGGEQYF.

This clone showed up just once. J is TRBJ1-4 and V is TRBV27, with D unresolved. Trimming removed 8 bases at V and 8 bases at J, with 12 bases between. Per the germline V gene, CDR1 is MNHEY and CDR2 is SMNVEV (reference sequence). This CDR3 contains 12 residues. CDR3 protein: CASGFGGEKLFF. CDR3 nucleotides: TGTGCCAGCGGGTTTGGTGGCGAAAAACTGTTTTTT. The variable domain in full, with the rest retrieved from reference TRBV27 and TRBJ1-4, is EAQVTQNPRYLITVTGKKLTVTCSQNMNHEYMSWYRQDPGLGLRQIYYSMNVEVTDKGDVPEGYKVSRKEKRNFPLILESPSPNQTSLYFCASGFGGEKLFFGSGTQLSVL.

This sequence joins TRBV4-2 and TRBJ2-5, with D tentatively TRBD2 (5 bases). The V and J ends lost 1 base and 4 bases respectively, with 16 bases between them. Germline CDR1 LGHNA, CDR2 YNFKEQ. CDR3 length equals 16 residues. The CDR3 DNA follows: TGTGCCAGCAGCCAAGGGGTACGGGGTTCGGGAGAGACCCAGTACTTC. It yields the protein CASSQGVRGSGETQYF.

This rearrangement joins TRBV9 to TRBJ2-3; no clear D. The CDR3 is 14 residues long. The germline V and J ends were trimmed by 0 bases and 5 bases, with 10 bases remaining between them. Germline CDR1 is SGDLS and CDR2 is YYNGEE. The CDR3 sequence: CASSVGLAGDTQYF. In DNA, the CDR3 is TGTGCCAGCAGCGTAGGTCTCGCCGGAGATACGCAGTATTTT.

The count of this clone is one. The chain links TRBV19 to TRBJ2-5; perhaps TRBD1 as D (5 bases). This CDR3 comprises 13 residues. The germline CDR1 and CDR2 sequences are LNHDA and SQIVND (reference sequence). V lost 5 bases and J lost 11, with 18 bases in between. The CDR3 DNA is TGTGCCAGTAGTGACCCCAACGGACAAGAGCAGTACTTC. Translating gives CASSDPNGQEQYF.

The J gene is TRBJ2-2, the V gene TRBV28; 8 nucleotides align to TRBD1. The V gene end was trimmed by 3 bases and the J gene end by 5 bases; junction bases not matched to a gene: 5. Germline V gives CDR1 MDHEN, CDR2 SYDVKM. The CDR3 has 15 residues. CDR3 residues: CASSLSRGLTGELFF. In DNA, the CDR3 is TGTGCCAGCAGTTTGTCCAGGGGGCTTACCGGGGAGCTGTTTTTT.

The rearrangement joins TRBV18 to TRBJ1-1; D is ambiguous. Germline assignment: CDR1 KGHSH and CDR2 LQKENI. V was trimmed by 4 bases and J by 5 bases, leaving 11 bases between them. The CDR3 covers 13 residues. The CDR3 bases are TGTGCCAGCTCACTGGGCATTGATACTGAAGCTTTCTTT. Residues: CASSLGIDTEAFF. The full variable domain, with the rest looked up from reference TRBV18 and TRBJ1-1, is NAGVMQNPRHLVRRRGQEARLRCSPMKGHSHVYWYRQLPEEGLKFMVYLQKENIIDESGMPKERFSAEFPKEGPSILRIQQVVRGDSAAYFCASSLGIDTEAFFGQGTRLTVV.

The V call is TRBV6-1, the J call TRBJ1-5; tentative D call: TRBD1 (5 bases). Germline V gene sequence: CDR1 MNHNS, CDR2 SASEGT. V was trimmed by 5 bases and J by 3 bases, leaving 14 bases between them. The CDR3 spans 15 residues. CDR3 DNA sequence: TGTGCCAGCAGTCAAAGAGGGGAACTCAATCAGCCCCAGCATTTT. Its translation is CASSQRGELNQPQHF.

This clone has a single count. In DNA, the CDR3 is TGTGCCAGCAGCTTAGGGGGGTTCACCGGGGAGCTGTTTTTT. Translated: CASSLGGFTGELFF. The gene calls are TRBV11-1 and TRBJ2-2; D may correspond to TRBD1 or TRBD2 (5 bases each). The length of the CDR3 is 14 residues. Germline CDR1 is SGHAT and CDR2 is FQDESV (reference sequence). V lost 1 base and J lost 4, with 7 bases in between.

The rearrangement links TRBV5-1 to TRBJ2-2; D not certain. The CDR3 runs to 13 residues. The V gene lost 0 bases and the J gene lost 3 bases, with 3 bases spanning the gap. CDR1 is SGHRS and CDR2 is YFSETQ in the germline V gene. The CDR3 region has the DNA TGCGCCAGCAGCTTGGGTGACACCGGGGAGCTGTTTTTT. Translating it yields CASSLGDTGELFF.

The chain combines TRBV23-1 with TRBJ1-1, with D unresolved. TRBV23-1 falls under the ORF class, with uncertain function. V was pared by 6 bases and J by 1 base, with 18 bases between. This CDR3 has 16 residues. The CDR3 DNA follows: TGCGCCAGCAGCCCTACGACGAGCTGGGGGAACACTGAAGCTTTCTTT. Translation gives CASSPTTSWGNTEAFF.

This sequence joins TRBV15 and TRBJ1-2; 8 nucleotides match TRBD1. Germline V lookup: CDR1 LNHNV, CDR2 YYDKDF (reference sequence). This CDR3 is 15 amino acids long. The junction had 4 bases not matched to a gene; V was cut back by 0 bases and J by 4 bases. The CDR3 is CATSRDPGQGYGYTF. In nucleotides, the CDR3 is TGTGCCACCAGCAGAGATCCCGGACAGGGCTATGGCTACACCTTC.

This clone was recorded a few times. The rearrangement links TRBV4-1 to TRBJ1-6; the D gene is possibly TRBD1 (5 bases). V lost 4 bases and J lost 8, with 9 bases in between. Germline CDR1 MGHRA, CDR2 YSYEKL. This CDR3 spans 13 amino acids. CDR3: CASSPQGDSPLHF. The DNA for the CDR3 is TGCGCCAGCAGCCCCCAAGGGGATTCACCCCTCCACTTT.

The chain couples TRBV6-1 to TRBJ2-7; possibly TRBD1 for D (5 bases). Germline assignment: CDR1 MNHNS and CDR2 SASEGT. The CDR3 contains 17 residues. V lost 4 bases and J 1 base, leaving 20 bases between the germline ends. CDR3 nucleotides: TGTGCCAGCAGTGCATACTTGGGGTGGGGCGCGTCCTACGAGCAGTACTTC. This encodes CASSAYLGWGASYEQYF.

Only one count was recorded for this clone. The J gene is TRBJ2-7, the V gene TRBV5-8, with 10 positions matching TRBD1. CDR1 is SGHTS and CDR2 is YDEGEE in the germline V gene. The ends lost 4 bases at V and 3 bases at J; junction bases unmatched: 7. The CDR3 covers 15 residues. The CDR3 DNA reads as TGTGCCAGCAGCGGGGCCGGGACAGGGGTCTACGAGCAGTACTTC. This sequence encodes CASSGAGTGVYEQYF.

This clone qualifies as medium-sized. The genes are TRBV18 and TRBJ2-7; 7 bases match TRBD1. V was pared by 6 bases and J by 0 bases, with 5 bases of the junction left unmatched. The CDR3 length is 14 residues. The germline V gene has CDR1 KGHSH and CDR2 LQKENI. The CDR3 reads CASSLDRSSYEQYF. CDR3 DNA sequence: TGTGCCAGCTCGCTGGACAGGAGCTCCTACGAGCAGTACTTC.

This chain joins TRBV2 and TRBJ1-4; 11 bases line up with TRBD1. Germline CDR1 SNHLY, CDR2 FYNNEI. CDR3 length: 14 amino acids. J gave up 7 bases and V 7 bases, and 5 bases lay outside the gene matches. In DNA, the CDR3 is TGTGCCAGCATCGCGGACAGGGGGCGTGAAAAACTGTTTTTT. The encoded protein is CASIADRGREKLFF.